Listed below are T cell receptor beta chains from one sample, sequenced in a study of OX40 agonist ivuxolimab in advanced cancers. The repertoire was sequenced with immunoSEQ multiplex PCR; TCRdb's copy has only in-frame clones and lacks some. The top ten hold 3.5% to 5% of the sample, which has more than 60,000 clones, approximately 84% seen once. The source material was CD4+ or CD8+ T cells sorted from blood, sampled in a trial of the OX40 agonist ivuxolimab. Receptors were obtained from an adult with an advanced solid tumor such as melanoma, head and neck, liver or kidney cancer. Each CDR3 is given with its conserved first and last residue. The order of the fields is J gene, V gene, clone size, D gene, CDR3 DNA, CDR3 protein. The D gene is left open where the match is weak. Rows give clone size only sometimes, using once, few, many, or a class for an expanded clone.

TRBJ1-1 TRBV15 - - TGTGCCACCAGCATCGATAGGGCGAAGAACACTGAAGCTTTCTTT CATSIDRAKNTEAFF
TRBJ2-7 TRBV19 - TRBD1 TGTGCCAGTAAAATAGGGACAGGGTTTGTCGAGCAGTACTTC CASKIGTGFVEQYF
TRBJ1-1 TRBV5-1 - - TGCGCCAGCGAGAGCACCGGGGCGAACACTGAAGCTTTCTTT CASESTGANTEAFF
TRBJ2-7 TRBV7-2 once TRBD2 TGTGCCAGCAGCTGGGGCCCGGGACTAGAATACGAGCAGTACTTC CASSWGPGLEYEQYF
TRBJ1-2 TRBV27 few - TGTGCCAGCAGCCAGAACTATGGCTACACCTTC CASSQNYGYTF
TRBJ1-2 TRBV2 few - TGTGCCAGCAAAGAGGACGGTGGCTACACCTTC CASKEDGGYTF
TRBJ1-2 TRBV14 - - TGTGCCAGCAGCGCCCGTCGACAGTTTGGTGGTGGCTACACCTTC CASSARRQFGGGYTF
TRBJ2-2 TRBV7-9 - - TGTGCCAGCGGAGGAACTAGTACCGGGGAGCTGTTTTTT CASGGTSTGELFF
TRBJ2-3 TRBV15 - - TGTGCCACCAGCAGAGGCACGGACAGCACAGATACGCAGTATTTT CATSRGTDSTDTQYF
TRBJ2-1 TRBV5-5 - TRBD2 TGTGCCAGCAGCGGGGGAACGGGCGGGGGGTACAATGAGCAGTTCTTC CASSGGTGGGYNEQFF
TRBJ1-1 TRBV5-1 - - TGCGCCAGCAGCTTTGGAGCCAACACTGAAGCTTTCTTT CASSFGANTEAFF
TRBJ2-3 TRBV5-1 few - TGCGCCAGCAGCTTGTTTCCAGCGGGCGGCACAGATACGCAGTATTTT CASSLFPAGGTDTQYF
TRBJ1-3 TRBV7-6 - - TGTGCCAGCAGCTTAGCAGGTCCTGGAAACACCATATATTTT CASSLAGPGNTIYF
TRBJ1-4 TRBV6-1 - TRBD1 TGTGCCAGCAGCAATACCGGGACAGTCTCATTGTTTTTT CASSNTGTVSLFF
TRBJ1-1 TRBV28 - - TGTGCCAGCAGTTTCCCCGGCGGGGAGGGAACTGAAGCTTTCTTT CASSFPGGEGTEAFF
TRBJ2-5 TRBV5-1 - - TGCGCCAGCAGCGAATCCCTGAGCCAAGAGACCCAGTACTTC CASSESLSQETQYF
TRBJ1-4 TRBV28 once - TGTGCCAGCAGCCTTGGGGGAACAACTAATGAAAAACTGTTTTTT CASSLGGTTNEKLFF
TRBJ1-1 TRBV9 - - TGTGCCAGCAGCGTGCAGGGTAATTTGAACACTGAAGCTTTCTTT CASSVQGNLNTEAFF
TRBJ2-1 TRBV5-3 - TRBD1 TGTGCCAGAAGCTTGAACAACAGGGGGGTATCCAATGAGCAGTTCTTC CARSLNNRGVSNEQFF
TRBJ2-1 TRBV5-4 few - TGTGCCAGCAGCTTGGCTGGACAGAGCTCCTACAATGAGCAGTTCTTC CASSLAGQSSYNEQFF
TRBJ1-2 TRBV7-3 - - TGTGCCAGCAGCTTAACTGCCAGGGAGGGTGGCTACACCTTC CASSLTAREGGYTF
TRBJ2-4 TRBV5-6 once TRBD2 TGTGCCAGCAGCACGGGACTAGCCGACAAAAACATTCAGTACTTC CASSTGLADKNIQYF
TRBJ1-4 TRBV6-1 - - TGTGCCAGCAGTGGGCAGAGGGGTAGTATTCGAAAACTGTTTTTT CASSGQRGSIRKLFF
TRBJ2-5 TRBV7-9 once - TGTGCCAGCAGCTTAGCAGGGGGGGAAGAGCAGTACTTC CASSLAGGEEQYF
TRBJ2-2 TRBV9 - - TGTGCCAGCAGCGTAGTAGGGACGGGTACCGGGGAGCTGTTTTTT CASSVVGTGTGELFF
TRBJ2-4 TRBV4-2 - TRBD2 TGTGCCAGCAGCCAAGAATCTTCCGGGGGGTATAAAAACATTCAGTACTTC CASSQESSGGYKNIQYF
TRBJ2-2 TRBV19 - - TGTGCCAGTAGTATAACCGGCAGCTCCACCGGGGAGCTGTTTTTT CASSITGSSTGELFF
TRBJ1-1 TRBV19 - - TGTGCCAGTAGTATAATGGGGCCGAACACTGAAGCTTTCTTT CASSIMGPNTEAFF
TRBJ1-5 TRBV6-6 few - TGTGCCAGCAGTTACGTCGGGAGCAGCAATCAGCCCCAGCATTTT CASSYVGSSNQPQHF
TRBJ2-1 TRBV5-4 - TRBD1 TGTGCCAGCAGCTTGGTTAGGGACAGGGGTGATGAGCAGTTCTTC CASSLVRDRGDEQFF
TRBJ1-6 TRBV7-2 - - TGTGCCAGCAGCCCACGAATGGGGAATTCACCCCTCCACTTT CASSPRMGNSPLHF
TRBJ2-7 TRBV11-2 - - TGTGCCAGCAGCTTATCACACGAGCAGTACTTC CASSLSHEQYF
TRBJ2-7 TRBV28 once - TGTGCCAGCAGCCTCTCCGCGGCAGGGAGTTACCACGAGCAGTACTTC CASSLSAAGSYHEQYF
TRBJ1-2 TRBV5-8 - TRBD1 TGTGCCAGCAGCCCCGGGACAGCTAGCTTCGGGGGCTACACCTTC CASSPGTASFGGYTF
TRBJ1-4 TRBV28 - - TGTGCCAGCAGTACGAGGGTTTCCGCTAATGAAAAACTGTTTTTT CASSTRVSANEKLFF
TRBJ1-2 TRBV4-3 - - TGCGCCAGCGGCCCGGACAGAACCTATGGCTACACCTTC CASGPDRTYGYTF
TRBJ1-4 TRBV7-9 - TRBD1 TGTGCCAGCAGCTTAGGTTTTGGGGACAGTGCAACTAATGAAAAACTGTTTTTT CASSLGFGDSATNEKLFF
TRBJ1-5 TRBV11-2 - - TGTGCCAGCAGCTTCGGGTTTTCGTCTCCGGGGACTCAGCCCCAGCATTTT CASSFGFSSPGTQPQHF
TRBJ1-3 TRBV5-4 - - TGTGCCAGCAGCCCGGAGGGGGGATCTGGAAACACCATATATTTT CASSPEGGSGNTIYF
TRBJ2-5 TRBV19 - - TGTGCCAGTAGTATAGGTGGGGGGGCAGAGACCCAGTACTTC CASSIGGGAETQYF
TRBJ1-5 TRBV19 - TRBD1 TGTGCCGCGGAGACAGGGGACAATCAGCCCCAGCATTTT CAAETGDNQPQHF
TRBJ1-2 TRBV7-9 few TRBD1 TGTGCCAGCAGCTTAGCACAGGGGAATGGCTACACCTTC CASSLAQGNGYTF
TRBJ2-6 TRBV15 - - TGTGCCACCAGCAGAGATCGTCCAGGGGCTGGGGCCAACGTCCTGACTTTC CATSRDRPGAGANVLTF
TRBJ1-2 TRBV6-4 - - TGTGCCAGCAGTGGACCCTATGGCTACACCTTC CASSGPYGYTF
TRBJ2-1 TRBV7-2 - - TGTGCCAGCAGCTTTGAGGGGCTATATGAGCAGTTCTTC CASSFEGLYEQFF
TRBJ2-7 TRBV9 - TRBD1 TGTGCCAGCAGCGTAATGCCAGGGGGTATGTACGAGCAGTACTTC CASSVMPGGMYEQYF
TRBJ2-3 TRBV5-1 - TRBD2 TGCGCCAGCAGCTTGGCGGGACTAGTGGCAGATACGCAGTATTTT CASSLAGLVADTQYF
TRBJ2-3 TRBV4-1 - TRBD1 TGCGCCAGCAGCCAAGATGACAGGGGCACAGATACGCAGTATTTT CASSQDDRGTDTQYF
TRBJ1-5 TRBV19 - TRBD1 TGTGCCAGTAGTATCCCACGACAGGGGCGAAGCCAGCCCCAGCATTTT CASSIPRQGRSQPQHF
TRBJ2-3 TRBV19 few - TGTGCCAGCTCGAGAAGGACATCCGCTAGCACAGATACGCAGTATTTT CASSRRTSASTDTQYF
TRBJ1-2 TRBV19 - - TGTGCCAGTAGTACCACGAGGTGGGCTAACTATGGCTACACCTTC CASSTTRWANYGYTF
TRBJ2-3 TRBV5-1 - TRBD2 TGCGCCAGCAGTTTTGGCGGGGGGGCCGCAGATACGCAGTATTTT CASSFGGGAADTQYF
TRBJ2-1 TRBV6-1 - - TGTGCCAGCAGTGAAGCGTGGGTTAGGACGGTCTACAATGAGCAGTTCTTC CASSEAWVRTVYNEQFF
TRBJ1-1 TRBV2 - TRBD1 TGTGCCAGCGTCATGCCACAGGGGAGGACTGAAGCTTTCTTT CASVMPQGRTEAFF
TRBJ2-3 TRBV7-6 - - TGTGCCAGCAGCCCGCTGGGGGGGCAAACAGATACGCAGTATTTT CASSPLGGQTDTQYF
TRBJ1-1 TRBV4-2 once - TGTGCCAGCAGCCCGCACGAGGGTTTGAACACTGAAGCTTTCTTT CASSPHEGLNTEAFF